The 23 T cell receptor beta chains listed next were all sequenced from one sample in a study of cytomegalovirus exposure and HLA in healthy donors. 60 Vbeta and 13 Jbeta primers were used in PCR. Repertoires were generated with immunoSEQ multiplex PCR, while TCRdb's copy carries only in-frame clones and drops some. Of approximately 190,000 clones in the sample, roughly 77% were seen once. The sequencing sample was made of PBMCs. These receptors all come from a man aged 40-49 years in good health and CMV-seropositive.

V is TRBV5-4 and J is TRBJ1-1, with TRBD1 as a possible D gene (6 bases). The V end was cut by 0 bases, the J end by 4 bases, with 13 bases between. The CDR3 loop spans 15 amino acids. The germline V gene encodes CDR1 SGHNT and CDR2 YYREEE (reference sequence). The CDR3 region has the DNA TGTGCCAGCAGCTTGGTTCGGACAGCGAGCACTGAAGCTTTCTTT. The encoded protein is CASSLVRTASTEAFF. Combining the CDR3 with reference TRBV5-4 and TRBJ1-1 gives the whole variable domain ETGVTQSPTHLIKTRGQQVTLRCSSQSGHNTVSWYQQALGQGPQFIFQYYREEENGRGNFPPRFSGLQFPNYSSELNVNALELDDSALYLCASSLVRTASTEAFFGQGTRLTVV.

The V call is TRBV30, the J call TRBJ2-6; 9 nucleotides match TRBD2. V lost 3 bases and J lost 2; bases outside the gene matches: 14. CDR1 and CDR2 from the germline V gene are GTSNPN and SVGIG (reference sequence). The CDR3 spans 19 residues. Here the CDR3 reads CAWRAAGVAGAAGANVLTF. The CDR3 coding sequence is TGTGCCTGGAGAGCCGCCGGAGTAGCGGGGGCGGCTGGGGCCAACGTCCTGACTTTC.

V and J are TRBV2 and TRBJ2-7; maybe TRBD1 (6 bases). Trimming removed 3 bases from V and 1 base from J, with 13 bases in between. This CDR3 contains 15 residues. Germline V gene sequence: CDR1 SNHLY, CDR2 FYNNEI. The CDR3 here is CASSETGDSSYEQYF. The DNA for the CDR3 is TGTGCCAGCAGTGAGACAGGTGACAGTTCCTACGAGCAGTACTTC.

This chain joins TRBV29-1 and TRBJ2-3; D gene unclear. The CDR3 has 12 amino acids. The ends were cut back, 5 bases at V and 3 bases at J, with 9 bases in the middle. The germline V gene encodes CDR1 SQVTM and CDR2 ANQGSEA. Here the CDR3 reads CSVPDTTDTQYF. The CDR3 DNA sequence: TGCAGCGTTCCAGACACAACAGATACGCAGTATTTT.

A few counts support this clone. The chain recombines TRBV6-5 with TRBJ1-2, with TRBD1 matching over 8 bases. The V gene end was trimmed by 2 bases and the J gene end by 7 bases; junction bases not matched to a gene: 9. The CDR3 covers 15 residues. Germline V lookup: CDR1 MNHEY, CDR2 SVGAGI. This chain's CDR3 is CASSYPGQGRAGYTF. CDR3 bases: TGTGCCAGCAGTTACCCAGGACAGGGAAGGGCTGGCTACACCTTC.

This clone has just one count. The chain links TRBV7-8 to TRBJ2-5, with 12 bases matching TRBD1. J was trimmed by 5 bases and V by 0 bases; bases with no gene match: 16. This CDR3 has 20 residues. The germline V gene encodes CDR1 SGHVS and CDR2 FQNEAQ. The CDR3 DNA reads as TGTGCCAGCAGCTTAGCGATGGTGGGACAGGGGGCTTCCCTTTGGGAGACCCAGTACTTC. It codes for CASSLAMVGQGASLWETQYF.

J is TRBJ2-3 and V is TRBV6-5, with D possibly TRBD1 on 5 matching bases. The germline V gene has CDR1 MNHEY and CDR2 SVGAGI. The CDR3 loop spans 15 amino acids. Trimming removed 5 bases from V and 0 bases from J, with 12 bases in between. The CDR3 region has the DNA TGTGCCAGCAGTCCAGAGACAGCTAGCACAGATACGCAGTATTTT. This codes for CASSPETASTDTQYF.

The V gene is TRBV6-5, the J gene TRBJ1-1; TRBD1 matches 7 bases. After removal of 2 bases from V and 5 bases from J, the junction contained 11 bases not matched to a gene. Germline CDR1 MNHEY, CDR2 SVGAGI. The CDR3 loop spans 16 amino acids. The CDR3 is CASSYSRETGWTEAFF. The CDR3 DNA reads as TGTGCCAGCAGTTACAGCCGGGAGACAGGGTGGACTGAAGCTTTCTTT.

The CDR3 nucleotides are TGCGCCAGCAGTGAGCCTAGCGGGAGGGTAACCTACAATGAGCAGTTCTTC. Its translation is CASSEPSGRVTYNEQFF. The chain links TRBV10-1 to TRBJ2-1, with 12 bases fitting TRBD2. The J segment lost 2 bases and the V segment lost 2 bases, leaving 4 bases of the junction unmatched. The CDR3 is 17 residues long. Germline V CDR1 and CDR2: WNHNN, SYGVQD (reference sequence).

V gene TRBV2 combines with J gene TRBJ1-5, with D uncertain. V lost 6 bases and J 1 base, leaving 10 bases between the germline ends. CDR1 SNHLY and CDR2 FYNNEI come from the germline V gene. The CDR3 consists of 14 residues. DNA of the CDR3: TGTGCCAGCAGGGAGAGACTGAGCAATCAGCCCCAGCATTTT. Amino acids: CASRERLSNQPQHF. Full variable domain (remainder filled in from reference TRBV2 and TRBJ1-5): EPEVTQTPSHQVTQMGQEVILRCVPISNHLYFYWYRQILGQKVEFLVSFYNNEISEKSEIFDDQFSVERPDGSNFTLKIRSTKLEDSAMYFCASRERLSNQPQHFGDGTRLSIL.

The chain joins TRBV15 to TRBJ2-1; 8 positions agree with TRBD2. Per the germline V gene, CDR1 is LNHNV and CDR2 is YYDKDF (reference sequence). CDR3 size: 15 residues. V lost 3 bases and J lost 5; bases outside the gene matches: 6. Here the CDR3 reads CATSSQQGLDNEQFF. Written as DNA, the CDR3 is TGTGCCACCAGCAGCCAGCAGGGACTAGACAATGAGCAGTTCTTC.

This clone was seen more than once but under ten times. The chain combines TRBV29-1 with TRBJ2-7; 8 bases line up with TRBD1. The CDR3 runs to 12 residues. The V gene end was trimmed by 6 bases and the J gene end by 4 bases; junction bases not matched to a gene: 5. Germline V gene lookup returns CDR1 SQVTM and CDR2 ANQGSEA. The CDR3 DNA sequence: TGCAGCGTGGAGGGACAGGAATACGAGCAGTACTTC. Translating gives CSVEGQEYEQYF.

This rearrangement joins TRBV4-3 to TRBJ1-1, with D hard to call. Looked up from germline, CDR1 is LGHNA and CDR2 is YSLEER. The CDR3 length is 15 residues. Trimming took 4 bases from V and 0 from J, leaving 12 bases between them. Here the CDR3 DNA reads TGCGCCAGCAGCCCCTTTAGTCGAATGAACACTGAAGCTTTCTTT. The encoded protein is CASSPFSRMNTEAFF.

The chain joins TRBV29-1 to TRBJ2-7; 13 bases align to TRBD2. V trimming: 7 bases; J trimming: 2 bases; junction bases outside the gene matches: 5. The germline V gene encodes CDR1 SQVTM and CDR2 ANQGSEA. The CDR3 sequence is 14 residues long. In DNA form, the CDR3 reads TGCAGCGCCACGGGACTAGCGGGGCCCTACGAGCAGTACTTC. Protein: CSATGLAGPYEQYF.

The CDR3, as DNA: TGTGCCATCAGTGAGGGGCAGGGAAACGAGCAGTACTTC. The encoded protein is CAISEGQGNEQYF. This rearrangement joins TRBV10-3 to TRBJ2-7; a weak D match, TRBD1 (5 bases). Trimming pared 2 bases from V and 5 bases from J, leaving 10 bases between. CDR1 is ENHRY and CDR2 is SYGVKD in the germline V gene. CDR3 length: 13 residues.

The chain couples TRBV6-1 to TRBJ2-7; D unclear. Per the germline V gene, CDR1 is MNHNS and CDR2 is SASEGT. The CDR3 consists of 13 residues. V lost 7 bases, J lost 2 bases, and 12 bases lay in between. CDR3 region: CASKRRTAYEQYF. DNA for the CDR3: TGTGCCAGCAAAAGGAGAACGGCCTACGAGCAGTACTTC.

The chain is built from TRBV5-4 and TRBJ2-5, with TRBD2 matching 7 bases. The J call may not be correct, given that the DNA end is closer to TRBJ2-7. Germline V gene data show CDR1 as SGHNT and CDR2 as YYREEE (reference sequence). The CDR3 spans 15 residues. The CDR3 loop is CASSTISGAIGEQYF. In DNA form, the CDR3 reads TGTGCCAGCAGCACTATAAGCGGGGCGATCGGCGAGCAGTACTTC.

The chain carries TRBV6-5 and TRBJ1-4; perhaps TRBD1 as D (6 bases). This CDR3 is 16 amino acids long. V dropped 4 bases and J dropped 5 bases, with 17 bases sitting between them. The germline gives CDR1 MNHEY, CDR2 SVGAGI. CDR3 sequence: CASSSHRDIGNEKLFF. The CDR3 bases are TGTGCCAGCAGTTCCCACCGGGACATTGGAAATGAAAAACTGTTTTTT.

The chain employs TRBV5-6 and TRBJ2-7, with 8 bases matching TRBD2. Germline CDR1 reads SGHDT; CDR2 reads YYEEEE. This CDR3 spans 17 amino acids. J gave up 3 bases and V 0 bases, and 11 bases lay outside the gene matches. Written as DNA, the CDR3 is TGTGCCAGCAGCTTGGGGGTTAACGGGAGGGCCGTCTACGAGCAGTACTTC. Translation: CASSLGVNGRAVYEQYF.

This clone was found a few times. This chain connects TRBV27 to TRBJ2-3; 8 nucleotides agree with TRBD2. The junction had 12 bases not matched to a gene; V was cut back by 5 bases and J by 2 bases. The germline gives CDR1 MNHEY, CDR2 SMNVEV (reference sequence). This CDR3 has 17 residues. CDR3 DNA sequence: TGTGCCAGCAGTGCCATCTACTCCGGGAGGGCCACAGATACGCAGTATTTT. As protein: CASSAIYSGRATDTQYF.

The J gene is TRBJ2-1, the V gene TRBV19; a possible D gene is TRBD2 (6 bases). This CDR3 is built from 15 residues. V was trimmed by 3 bases and J by 6 bases, leaving 15 bases between them. The V gene's germline CDR1 is LNHDA and CDR2 SQIVND (reference sequence). CDR3 nucleotide sequence: TGTGCCAGTAGTATTGGGGGGAGATTCACCAATGAGCAGTTCTTC. It is translated as CASSIGGRFTNEQFF.

The genes are TRBV27 and TRBJ2-7, with TRBD1 matching over 8 bases. Germline V gene lookup returns CDR1 MNHEY and CDR2 SMNVEV (reference sequence). V dropped 6 bases and J dropped 2; count of bases not matched to a gene: 9. The CDR3 is 15 amino acids. Here the CDR3 DNA reads TGTGCCAGCAGACCAACGACAGGGGACCCCTACGAGCAGTACTTC. This sequence encodes CASRPTTGDPYEQYF.

In its sample, this clone was seen once. The chain combines TRBV19 with TRBJ2-3; TRBD2 is a possible D gene (6 bases). The CDR3 extends over 14 amino acids. Trimming left V 4 bases short and J 3 bases short, with 11 bases between. Looked up from germline, CDR1 is LNHDA and CDR2 is SQIVND (reference sequence). Here the CDR3 DNA reads TGTGCCAGTAGTACGGGAGAGGGAACAGATACGCAGTATTTT. This codes for CASSTGEGTDTQYF.